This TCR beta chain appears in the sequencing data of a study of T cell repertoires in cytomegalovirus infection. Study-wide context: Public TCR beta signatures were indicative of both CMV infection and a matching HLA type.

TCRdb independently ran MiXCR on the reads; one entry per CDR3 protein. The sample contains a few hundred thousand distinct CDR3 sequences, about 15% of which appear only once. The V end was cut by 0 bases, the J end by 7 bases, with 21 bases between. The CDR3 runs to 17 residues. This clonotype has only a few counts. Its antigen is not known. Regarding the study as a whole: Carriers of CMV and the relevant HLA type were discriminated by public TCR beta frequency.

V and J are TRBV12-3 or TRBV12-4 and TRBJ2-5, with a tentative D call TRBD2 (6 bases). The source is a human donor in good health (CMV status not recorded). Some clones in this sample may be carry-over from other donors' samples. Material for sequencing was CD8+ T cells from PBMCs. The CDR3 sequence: CASSLALGLAFAGTQYF. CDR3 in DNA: TGTGCCAGCAGTTTAGCGCTCGGGCTAGCGTTCGCCGGGACCCAGTACTTC.